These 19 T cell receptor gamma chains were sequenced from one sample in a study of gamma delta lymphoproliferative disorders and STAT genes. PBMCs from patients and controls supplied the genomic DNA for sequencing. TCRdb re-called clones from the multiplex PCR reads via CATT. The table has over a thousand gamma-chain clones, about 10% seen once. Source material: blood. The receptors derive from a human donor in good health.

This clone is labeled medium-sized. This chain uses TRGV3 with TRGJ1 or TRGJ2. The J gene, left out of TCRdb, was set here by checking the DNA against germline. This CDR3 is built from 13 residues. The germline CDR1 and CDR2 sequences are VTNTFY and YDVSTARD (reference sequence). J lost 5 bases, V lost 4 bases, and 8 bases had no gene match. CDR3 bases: TGTGCCACCTGGGAGGGGCTAGATTATAAGAAACTCTTT. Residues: CATWEGLDYKKLF.

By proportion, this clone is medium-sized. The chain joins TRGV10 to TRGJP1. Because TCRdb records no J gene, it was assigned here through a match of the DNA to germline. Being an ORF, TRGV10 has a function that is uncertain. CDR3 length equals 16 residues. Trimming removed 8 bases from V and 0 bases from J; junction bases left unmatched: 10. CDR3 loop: CAAWDSEYTTGWFKIF. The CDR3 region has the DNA TGTGCTGCGTGGGATTCCGAATATACCACTGGTTGGTTCAAGATATTT.

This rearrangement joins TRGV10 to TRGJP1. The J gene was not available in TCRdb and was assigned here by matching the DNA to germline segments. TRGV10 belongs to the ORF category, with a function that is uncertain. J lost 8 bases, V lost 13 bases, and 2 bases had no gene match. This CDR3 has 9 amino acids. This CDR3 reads CAGGWFKIF. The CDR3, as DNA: TGTGCTGGGGGTTGGTTCAAGATATTT.

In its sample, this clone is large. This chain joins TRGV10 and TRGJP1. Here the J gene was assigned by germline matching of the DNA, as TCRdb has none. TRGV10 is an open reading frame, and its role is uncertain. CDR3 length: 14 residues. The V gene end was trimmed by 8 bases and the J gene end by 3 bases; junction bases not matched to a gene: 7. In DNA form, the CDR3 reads TGTGCTGCGTGGGACCCTCCCACTGGTTGGTTCAAGATATTT. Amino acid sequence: CAAWDPPTGWFKIF.

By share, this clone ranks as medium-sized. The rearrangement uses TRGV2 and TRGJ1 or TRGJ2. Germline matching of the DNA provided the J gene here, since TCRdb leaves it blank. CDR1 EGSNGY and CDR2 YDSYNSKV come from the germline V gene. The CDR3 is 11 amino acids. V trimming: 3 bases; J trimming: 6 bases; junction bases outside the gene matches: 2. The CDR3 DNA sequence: TGTGCCACCTGGGACCCTTATAAGAAACTCTTT. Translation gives CATWDPYKKLF.

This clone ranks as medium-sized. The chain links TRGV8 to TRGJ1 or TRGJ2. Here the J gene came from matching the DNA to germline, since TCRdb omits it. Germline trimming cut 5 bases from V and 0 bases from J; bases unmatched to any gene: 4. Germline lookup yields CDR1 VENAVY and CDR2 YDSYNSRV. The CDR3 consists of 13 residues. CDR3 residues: CATWVLNYYKKLF. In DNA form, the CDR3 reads TGTGCCACCTGGGTCCTGAATTATTATAAGAAACTCTTT.

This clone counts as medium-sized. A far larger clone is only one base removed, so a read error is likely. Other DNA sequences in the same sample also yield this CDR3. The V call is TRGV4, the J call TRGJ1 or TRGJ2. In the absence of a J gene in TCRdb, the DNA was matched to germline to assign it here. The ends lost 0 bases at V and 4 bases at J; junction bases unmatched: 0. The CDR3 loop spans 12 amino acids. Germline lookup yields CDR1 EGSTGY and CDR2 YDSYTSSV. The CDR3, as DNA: TGTGCCACCTGGGATGGGTATTATAAGAAACTCTTT. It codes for CATWDGYYKKLF.

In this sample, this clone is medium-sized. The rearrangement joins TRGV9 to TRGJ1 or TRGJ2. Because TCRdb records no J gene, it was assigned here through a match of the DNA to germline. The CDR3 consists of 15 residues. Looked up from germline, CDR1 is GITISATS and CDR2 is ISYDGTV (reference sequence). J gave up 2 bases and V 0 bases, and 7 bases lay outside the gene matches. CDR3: CALWEVPSDYYKKLF. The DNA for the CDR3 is TGTGCCTTGTGGGAGGTGCCTTCGGATTATTATAAGAAACTCTTT.

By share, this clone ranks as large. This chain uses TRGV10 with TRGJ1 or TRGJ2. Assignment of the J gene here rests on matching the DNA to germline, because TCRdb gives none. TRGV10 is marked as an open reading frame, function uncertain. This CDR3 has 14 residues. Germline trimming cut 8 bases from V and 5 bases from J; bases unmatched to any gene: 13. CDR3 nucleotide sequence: TGTGCTGCGTGGGATTATAAAGATCATTATAAGAAACTCTTT. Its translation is CAAWDYKDHYKKLF.

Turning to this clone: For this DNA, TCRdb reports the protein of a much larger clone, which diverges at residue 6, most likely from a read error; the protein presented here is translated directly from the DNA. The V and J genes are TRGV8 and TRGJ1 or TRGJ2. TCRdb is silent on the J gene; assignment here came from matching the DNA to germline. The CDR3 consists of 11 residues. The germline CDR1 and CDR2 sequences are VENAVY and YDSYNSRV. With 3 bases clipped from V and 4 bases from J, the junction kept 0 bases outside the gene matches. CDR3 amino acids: CATWDYYKKLF. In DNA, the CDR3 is TGTGCCACCTGGGATTATTATAAGAAACTCTTT.

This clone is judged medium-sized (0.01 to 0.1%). CDR3 sequence reads: CATWDEFGGEKLF. CDR3 bases: TGTGCCACCTGGGACGAGTTCGGCGGCGAGAAACTCTTT. V gene TRGV2 combines with J gene TRGJ1 or TRGJ2. The J gene comes from matching the DNA to germline here; TCRdb lacks it. Germline CDR1 reads EGSNGY; CDR2 reads YDSYNSKV. CDR3 length: 13 residues. J lost 11 bases, V lost 2 bases, and 12 bases had no gene match.

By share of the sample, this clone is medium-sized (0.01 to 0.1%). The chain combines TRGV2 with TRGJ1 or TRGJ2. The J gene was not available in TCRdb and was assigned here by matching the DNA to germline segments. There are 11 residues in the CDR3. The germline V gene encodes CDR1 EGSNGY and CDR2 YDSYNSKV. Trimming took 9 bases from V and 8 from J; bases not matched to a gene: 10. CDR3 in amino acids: CATPGRDKKLF. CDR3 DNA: TGTGCCACCCCCGGGCGGGATAAGAAACTCTTT.

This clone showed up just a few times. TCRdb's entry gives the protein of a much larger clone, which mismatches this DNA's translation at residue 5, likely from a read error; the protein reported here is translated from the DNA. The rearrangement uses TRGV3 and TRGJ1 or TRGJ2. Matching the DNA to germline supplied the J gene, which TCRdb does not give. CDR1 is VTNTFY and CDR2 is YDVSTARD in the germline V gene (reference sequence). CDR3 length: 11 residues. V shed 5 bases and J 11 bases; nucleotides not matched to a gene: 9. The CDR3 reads CATWGPGEKLF. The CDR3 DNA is TGTGCCACCTGGGGCCCTGGGGAGAAACTCTTT.

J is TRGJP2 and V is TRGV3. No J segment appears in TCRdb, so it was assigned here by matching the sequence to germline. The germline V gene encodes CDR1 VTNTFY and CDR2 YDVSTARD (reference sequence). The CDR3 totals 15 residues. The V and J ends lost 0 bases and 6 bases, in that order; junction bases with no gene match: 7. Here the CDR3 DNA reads TGTGCCACCTGGGACAGGCTCGGTGGTGATTGGATCAAGACGTTT. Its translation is CATWDRLGGDWIKTF.

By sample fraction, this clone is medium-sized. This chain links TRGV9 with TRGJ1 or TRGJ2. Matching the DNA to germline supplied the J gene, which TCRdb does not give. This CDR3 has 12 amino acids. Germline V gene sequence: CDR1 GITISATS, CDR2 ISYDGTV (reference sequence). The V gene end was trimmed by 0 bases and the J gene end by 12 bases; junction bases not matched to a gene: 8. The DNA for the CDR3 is TGTGCCTTGTGGGAGGTGTTGTTTAGGAAACTCTTT. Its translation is CALWEVLFRKLF.

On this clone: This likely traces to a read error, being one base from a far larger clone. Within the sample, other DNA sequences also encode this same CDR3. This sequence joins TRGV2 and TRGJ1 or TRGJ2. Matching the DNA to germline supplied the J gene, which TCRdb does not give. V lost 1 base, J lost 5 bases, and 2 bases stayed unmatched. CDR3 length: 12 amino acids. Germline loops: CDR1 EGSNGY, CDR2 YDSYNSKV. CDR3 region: CATWDGHYKKLF. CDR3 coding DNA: TGTGCCACCTGGGACGGACATTATAAGAAACTCTTT.

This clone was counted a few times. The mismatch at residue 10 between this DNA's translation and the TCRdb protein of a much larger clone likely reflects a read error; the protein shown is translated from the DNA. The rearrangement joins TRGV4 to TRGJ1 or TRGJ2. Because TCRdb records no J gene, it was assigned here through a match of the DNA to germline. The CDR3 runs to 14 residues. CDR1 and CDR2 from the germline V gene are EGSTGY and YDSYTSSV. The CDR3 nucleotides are TGTGCCACCATTAACCGACAAACTTATGATAAGAAACTCTTT. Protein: CATINRQTYDKKLF.

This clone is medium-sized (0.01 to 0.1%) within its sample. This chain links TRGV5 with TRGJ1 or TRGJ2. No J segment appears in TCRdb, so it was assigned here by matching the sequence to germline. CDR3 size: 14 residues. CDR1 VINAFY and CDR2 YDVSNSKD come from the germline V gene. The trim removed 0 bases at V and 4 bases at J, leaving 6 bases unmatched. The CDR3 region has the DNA TGTGCCACCTGGGACAGGCGGGGCTATTATAAGAAACTCTTT. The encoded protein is CATWDRRGYYKKLF.

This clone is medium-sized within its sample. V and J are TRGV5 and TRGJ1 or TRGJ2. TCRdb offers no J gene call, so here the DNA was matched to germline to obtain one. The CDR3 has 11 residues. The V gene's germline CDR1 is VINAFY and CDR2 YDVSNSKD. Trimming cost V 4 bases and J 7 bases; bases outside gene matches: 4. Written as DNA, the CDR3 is TGTGCCACCTGGGAGCCATATAAGAAACTCTTT. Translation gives CATWEPYKKLF.